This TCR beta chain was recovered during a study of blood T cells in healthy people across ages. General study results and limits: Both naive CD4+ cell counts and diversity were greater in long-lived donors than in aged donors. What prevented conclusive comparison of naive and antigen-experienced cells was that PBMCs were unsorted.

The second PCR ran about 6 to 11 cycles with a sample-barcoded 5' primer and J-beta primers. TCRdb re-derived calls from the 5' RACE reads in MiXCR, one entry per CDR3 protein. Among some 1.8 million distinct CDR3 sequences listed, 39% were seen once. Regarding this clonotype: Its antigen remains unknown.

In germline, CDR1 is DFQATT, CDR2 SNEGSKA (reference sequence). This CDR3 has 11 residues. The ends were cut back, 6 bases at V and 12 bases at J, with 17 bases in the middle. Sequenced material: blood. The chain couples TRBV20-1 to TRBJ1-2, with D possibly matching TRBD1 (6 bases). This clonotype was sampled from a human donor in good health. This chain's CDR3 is CSAPGGLSHTF. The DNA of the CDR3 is TGCAGTGCCCCGGGGGGGCTGTCCCACACCTTC.